This TCR beta chain is drawn from a study of T cells expressing NK-cell markers. Study information: In sorted CD3+CD56+NKG2C+, CD3+CD56+NKG2C- and CD3+CD56-NKG2C+ T cells, TCR beta repertoires were obtained.

Template switching by 5'RACE with UMIs generated the TCR beta cDNA. Following a re-call of the 5' RACE reads, TCRdb has one entry per CDR3 protein and lacks DNA. The sample table sets out 140,000 to 150,000 distinct CDR3 sequences. Details on this clonotype: What it binds is not known.

General study points: For four donors, these clonotypes were likewise the leading ones in the CD3+CD56-NKG2C+ fraction.

This CDR3 has 13 residues. Germline values: CDR1 LNHDA, CDR2 SQIVND (reference sequence). The TCR sequence derives from a man aged 18 to 30 in good health. The sequenced material came from blood T cells: a sorted CD56 or NKG2C T cell subset, CD4+ or CD8+ T cells, or bulk PBMC T cells (not recorded which). The J gene is TRBJ1-1, the V gene TRBV19; with no DNA, the TCRdb D assignment of TRBD1 cannot be verified. The CDR3 sequence: CASSIAGPLEAFF.